Reported below is one T cell receptor (beta chain). The antigen remains undetermined. This sample stems from a study of T cell repertoires in cytomegalovirus infection. Study-wide background: CMV infection plus the matching HLA type was flagged by public TCR beta signatures.

The germline V and J ends were trimmed by 5 bases and 0 bases, with 11 bases remaining between them. Germline-derived CDR1 and CDR2 are MDHEN and SYDVKM. This CDR3 has 15 residues. TCRdb ran MiXCR on the reads and lists one entry per CDR3 protein. The sample holds approximately 500,000 distinct CDR3 sequences, 26% seen once. Findings of the study overall: Identification of carriers of CMV plus the relevant HLA was performed using cumulative public TCR beta family frequency.

The clonotype originates from a human donor in good health (CMV status not recorded). Some clones in this sample may be carry-over from other donors' samples. Sample: PBMCs. The chain joins TRBV28 to TRBJ2-4; D is uncertain. The chain's CDR3 is CASSPRSLAKNIQYF. The CDR3 DNA is TGTGCCAGCAGTCCCAGGAGTTTAGCCAAAAACATTCAGTACTTC.